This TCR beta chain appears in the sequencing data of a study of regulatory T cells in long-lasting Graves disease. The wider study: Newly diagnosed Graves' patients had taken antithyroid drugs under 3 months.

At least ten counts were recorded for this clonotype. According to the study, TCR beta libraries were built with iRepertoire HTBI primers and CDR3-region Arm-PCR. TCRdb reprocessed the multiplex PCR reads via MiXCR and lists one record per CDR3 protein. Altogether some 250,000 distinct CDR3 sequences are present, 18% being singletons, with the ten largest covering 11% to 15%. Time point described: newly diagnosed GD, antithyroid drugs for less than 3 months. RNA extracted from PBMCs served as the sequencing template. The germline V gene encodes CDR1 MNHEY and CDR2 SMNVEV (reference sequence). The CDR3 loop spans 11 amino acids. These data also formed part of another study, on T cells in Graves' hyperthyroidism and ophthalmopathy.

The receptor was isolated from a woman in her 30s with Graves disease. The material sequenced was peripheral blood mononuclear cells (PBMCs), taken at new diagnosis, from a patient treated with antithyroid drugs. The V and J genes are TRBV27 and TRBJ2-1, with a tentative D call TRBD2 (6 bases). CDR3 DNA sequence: TGTGCTTCGGGACTTCACCACGAGCAGTTCTTC. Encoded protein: CASGLHHEQFF.